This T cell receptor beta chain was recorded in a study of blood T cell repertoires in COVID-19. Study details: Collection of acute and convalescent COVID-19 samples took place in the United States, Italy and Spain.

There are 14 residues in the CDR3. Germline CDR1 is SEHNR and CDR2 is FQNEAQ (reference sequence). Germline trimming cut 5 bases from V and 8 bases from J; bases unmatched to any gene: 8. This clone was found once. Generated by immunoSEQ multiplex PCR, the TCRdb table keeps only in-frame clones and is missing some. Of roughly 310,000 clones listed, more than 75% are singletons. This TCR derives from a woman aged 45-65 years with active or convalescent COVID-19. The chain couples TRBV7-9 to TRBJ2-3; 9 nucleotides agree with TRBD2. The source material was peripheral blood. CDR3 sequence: CASSLTRAGGTQYF. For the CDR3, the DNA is TGTGCCAGCAGCCTAACTAGAGCGGGGGGTACGCAGTATTTT.